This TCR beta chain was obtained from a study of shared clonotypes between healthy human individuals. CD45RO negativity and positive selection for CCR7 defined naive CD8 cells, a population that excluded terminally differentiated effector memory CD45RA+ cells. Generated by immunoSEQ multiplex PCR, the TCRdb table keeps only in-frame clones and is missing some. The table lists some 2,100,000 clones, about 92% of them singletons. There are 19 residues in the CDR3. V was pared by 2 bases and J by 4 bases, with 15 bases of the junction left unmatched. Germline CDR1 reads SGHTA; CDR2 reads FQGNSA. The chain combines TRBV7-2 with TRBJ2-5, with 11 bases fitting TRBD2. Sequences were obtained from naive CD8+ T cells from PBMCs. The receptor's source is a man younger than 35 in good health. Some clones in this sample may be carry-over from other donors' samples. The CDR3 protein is CASSLPTYGLAGGGETQYF. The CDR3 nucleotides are TGTGCCAGCAGCTTACCGACGTACGGGCTAGCGGGAGGTGGAGAGACCCAGTACTTC.